Shown below are 25 T cell receptor beta chains from a single sample sequenced in a study of T cell responses to AZD1222 COVID-19 vaccine. Generated by immunoSEQ multiplex PCR, the TCRdb table keeps only in-frame clones and is missing some. The table lists about 150,000 clones, nearly 95% of them singletons. The sequencing used peripheral blood, collected on day 0 of AZD1222 vaccination. These receptors were collected from an adult in good health.

Points on this clone: This sample includes further DNA sequences coding for the same CDR3. The CDR3 coding sequence is TGTGCCAGCAGTGAAAGGATACTGAACACTGAAGCTTTCTTT. It encodes CASSERILNTEAFF. The chain has TRBV2 and TRBJ1-1; D uncertain. The CDR3 covers 14 residues. Between the trimmed V and J ends, which lost 2 bases and 0 bases, there was a span of 7 bases. Germline CDR1 and CDR2: SNHLY and FYNNEI.

The rearrangement joins TRBV16 to TRBJ1-5; maybe TRBD1 (6 bases). Trimming took off 2 bases at V and 0 bases at J, with 17 bases between the two ends. CDR1 is KGHSY and CDR2 is FQNENV in the germline V gene. The CDR3 has 18 residues. In DNA form, the CDR3 reads TGTGCCAGCAGCCAAGGGGGAGGACAGTCACATAGCAATCAGCCCCAGCATTTT. Residues: CASSQGGGQSHSNQPQHF.

This clone was seen a few times. J is TRBJ1-4 and V is TRBV5-1, with 9 positions matching TRBD1. The V and J ends lost 6 bases and 7 bases, in that order; junction bases with no gene match: 13. Per the germline V gene, CDR1 is SGHRS and CDR2 is YFSETQ. The CDR3 consists of 16 residues. This CDR3 is CASTLTGGDFGEKLFF. CDR3 nucleotides: TGCGCCAGCACCCTGACAGGGGGGGATTTCGGTGAAAAACTGTTTTTT. Drawing the rest from reference TRBV5-1 and TRBJ1-4, the complete variable domain is KAGVTQTPRYLIKTRGQQVTLSCSPISGHRSVSWYQQTPGQGLQFLFEYFSETQRNKGNFPGRFSGRQFSNSRSEMNVSTLELGDSALYLCASTLTGGDFGEKLFFGSGTQLSVL.

This sequence joins TRBV24-1 and TRBJ2-1, with D maybe TRBD2 (6 bases). Germline V lookup: CDR1 KGHDR, CDR2 SFDVKD. Trimming removed 2 bases at V and 8 bases at J, with 12 bases between. This CDR3 is 14 amino acids long. The CDR3 DNA sequence: TGTGCCACCAGTGATTCCAGGGAGGAGGATGAGCAGTTCTTC. Its protein is CATSDSREEDEQFF.

The chain has TRBV5-1 and TRBJ1-3; the match to TRBD1 covers 8 bases. CDR3 size: 17 residues. Germline lookup yields CDR1 SGHRS and CDR2 YFSETQ. V lost 1 base and J lost 0; bases outside the gene matches: 6. The CDR3 region has the DNA TGCGCCAGCAGCTTGCTTCCCGGGACAGGCTCTGGAAACACCATATATTTT. The encoded protein is CASSLLPGTGSGNTIYF.

The rearrangement uses TRBV9 and TRBJ1-1, with D possibly being TRBD1 (5 bases). The CDR3 is 15 residues long. Germline values: CDR1 SGDLS, CDR2 YYNGEE. Trimming pared 0 bases from V and 4 bases from J, leaving 13 bases between. The CDR3 loop is CASSVGGSGGTEAFF. The DNA for the CDR3 is TGTGCCAGCAGCGTAGGTGGGAGCGGGGGCACTGAAGCTTTCTTT.

The V gene is TRBV6-5, the J gene TRBJ1-3; unclear D gene. Trimming took 6 bases from V and 0 from J, leaving 12 bases between them. CDR1 and CDR2 from the germline V gene are MNHEY and SVGAGI. This CDR3 has 15 residues. CDR3 DNA: TGTGCCAGCAGACCCGACCCACTCTCTGGAAACACCATATATTTT. It yields the protein CASRPDPLSGNTIYF.

V gene TRBV27 combines with J gene TRBJ1-1, with D perhaps TRBD1 (6 bases). In germline, CDR1 is MNHEY, CDR2 SMNVEV (reference sequence). The CDR3 extends over 14 amino acids. Trimming left V 1 base short and J 8 bases short, with 14 bases between. The CDR3 coding sequence is TGTGCCAGCAGTTTATGGGGGCGCGAGGCCGAAGCTTTCTTT. Its translation is CASSLWGREAEAFF.

The rearrangement joins TRBV11-3 to TRBJ2-3; 9 positions match TRBD1. The V gene end was trimmed by 2 bases and the J gene end by 5 bases; junction bases not matched to a gene: 5. The CDR3 length is 15 residues. CDR1 SGHNT and CDR2 YENEEA come from the germline V gene. This CDR3 reads CASSLRDRVEDTQYF. In DNA form, the CDR3 reads TGTGCCAGCAGCTTACGGGACAGGGTTGAAGATACGCAGTATTTT.

The J gene is TRBJ2-7, the V gene TRBV19; weak D call: TRBD2 (6 bases). Trimming removed 5 bases from V and 2 bases from J, with 16 bases in between. This CDR3 is built from 15 residues. Germline V lookup: CDR1 LNHDA, CDR2 SQIVND (reference sequence). The CDR3 DNA reads TGTGCCAGTAGTCCAGGGAGGACACAAACCTACGAGCAGTACTTC. Translation: CASSPGRTQTYEQYF.

The chain uses TRBV11-1 and TRBJ2-5, with 12 nucleotides matching TRBD2. Trimming at V came to 5 bases and at J to 5 bases, leaving 9 bases not matched to a gene. Germline loops: CDR1 SGHAT, CDR2 FQDESV (reference sequence). The CDR3 totals 16 residues. The chain's CDR3 is CASSPRLAGEGETQYF. CDR3 DNA: TGTGCCAGCAGCCCCCGACTAGCGGGAGAAGGTGAGACCCAGTACTTC. The full variable domain, in which reference TRBV11-1 and TRBJ2-5 provide the parts outside the CDR3, is EAEVAQSPRYKITEKSQAVAFWCDPISGHATLYWYRQILGQGPELLVQFQDESVVDDSQLPKDRFSAERLKGVDSTLKIQPAELGDSAMYLCASSPRLAGEGETQYFGPGTRLLVL.

The rearrangement uses TRBV10-1 and TRBJ2-1; 12 bases are a match to TRBD2. CDR1 WNHNN and CDR2 SYGVQD come from the germline V gene (reference sequence). V trimming: 5 bases; J trimming: 10 bases; junction bases outside the gene matches: 3. The CDR3 covers 13 residues. The CDR3 protein is CASSPLAGGEQFF. As DNA, the CDR3 is TGCGCCAGCAGTCCCCTAGCGGGAGGGGAGCAGTTCTTC.

This chain joins TRBV3-1 (or the pseudogene TRBV3-2) and TRBJ1-2, with D possibly TRBD1 on 6 matching bases. V was clipped by 4 bases and J by 5 bases, with 17 bases between them. Germline V gene data show CDR1 as LGHDT and CDR2 as YNNKEL (reference sequence). This CDR3 is 15 amino acids long. The CDR3 DNA reads TGTGCCAGCAGCCGACTCCGGGGGGCCCCGTATGGCTACACCTTC. Protein sequence: CASSRLRGAPYGYTF.

The rearrangement links TRBV5-1 to TRBJ2-1; 9 bases match TRBD2. Germline loops: CDR1 SGHRS, CDR2 YFSETQ. Losses at the gene ends were 4 bases for V and 7 bases for J; bases not matched to a gene: 12. This CDR3 is built from 16 residues. CDR3 DNA: TGCGCCAGCAGCCTTTCCTTAGCGGGAGTTAGTAATGAGCAGTTCTTC. Protein: CASSLSLAGVSNEQFF.

The chain is built from TRBV27 and TRBJ1-2; D gene unclear. V was clipped by 3 bases and J by 0 bases, with 5 bases between them. The CDR3 length is 13 residues. From germline, CDR1 is MNHEY and CDR2 SMNVEV (reference sequence). CDR3 in amino acids: CASSFGTNYGYTF. For the CDR3, the DNA is TGTGCCAGCAGTTTCGGTACTAACTATGGCTACACCTTC.

The rearrangement links TRBV2 to TRBJ1-6, with D hard to call. Germline V gene data show CDR1 as SNHLY and CDR2 as FYNNEI. V was trimmed by 4 bases and J by 10 bases, leaving 17 bases between them. This CDR3 comprises 15 residues. The CDR3 loop is CASSAEQTPTSPLHF. In nucleotides, the CDR3 is TGTGCCAGCAGTGCAGAGCAAACTCCAACATCACCCCTCCACTTT.

V usage is TRBV7-9 and J usage is TRBJ2-2; 7 bases are shared with TRBD1. J lost 7 bases, V lost 5 bases, and 13 bases had no gene match. The CDR3 has 16 amino acids. From germline, CDR1 is SEHNR and CDR2 FQNEAQ (reference sequence). The CDR3 DNA reads as TGTGCCAGCAGCCCGCCGGGACAGCTGGAGATCGGGGAGCTGTTTTTT. This sequence encodes CASSPPGQLEIGELFF.

The chain links TRBV30 to TRBJ1-4; a possible D gene is TRBD1 (5 bases). V dropped 6 bases and J dropped 11 bases, with 16 bases sitting between them. This CDR3 contains 12 residues. The germline V gene has CDR1 GTSNPN and CDR2 SVGIG (reference sequence). CDR3 residues: CACGTAGGKLFF. In DNA, the CDR3 is TGTGCCTGTGGGACGGCCGGCGGGAAACTGTTTTTT.

This clone appeared a few times. The CDR3: CAWSVNGEPSYEQYF. The CDR3 nucleotides are TGTGCCTGGAGTGTTAATGGGGAGCCATCCTACGAGCAGTACTTC. The J gene is TRBJ2-7, the V gene TRBV30, with D perhaps matching TRBD2 (5 bases). Germline V gives CDR1 GTSNPN, CDR2 SVGIG (reference sequence). Trimming took 0 bases from V and 1 from J, leaving 13 bases between them. This CDR3 spans 15 amino acids.

J is TRBJ1-1 and V is TRBV18, with a weak D call TRBD1 (5 bases). Trimming pared 3 bases from V and 3 bases from J, leaving 20 bases between. The CDR3 runs to 17 residues. CDR1 and CDR2 from the germline V gene are KGHSH and LQKENI. For the CDR3, the DNA is TGTGCCAGCTCACCTCTTCCTGGACAACGGTGGGACACTGAAGCTTTCTTT. Amino acids: CASSPLPGQRWDTEAFF. The full variable domain, its missing parts supplied by reference TRBV18 and TRBJ1-1, is NAGVMQNPRHLVRRRGQEARLRCSPMKGHSHVYWYRQLPEEGLKFMVYLQKENIIDESGMPKERFSAEFPKEGPSILRIQQVVRGDSAAYFCASSPLPGQRWDTEAFFGQGTRLTVV.

With respect to this clone: Other DNA sequences in the sample encode the same CDR3. The chain employs TRBV7-9 and TRBJ1-1; possible D gene TRBD1, 5 bases. The CDR3 has 14 amino acids. V lost 1 base to trimming and J lost 5 bases, with 11 bases between them. Per germline, CDR1 SEHNR and CDR2 FQNEAQ (reference sequence). The CDR3 sequence is CASSLGGAGTEAFF. The CDR3, as DNA: TGTGCCAGCAGCTTAGGGGGCGCTGGGACTGAAGCTTTCTTT.

This chain links TRBV6-6 with TRBJ1-2; D remains ambiguous. Trimming left V 2 bases short and J 8 bases short, with 9 bases between. The CDR3 runs 12 residues. CDR1 and CDR2 from the germline V gene are MNHNY and SVGAGI (reference sequence). The CDR3, as DNA: TGTGCCAGCAGTTACGACGGGGAAGGCTACACCTTC. This gives the protein CASSYDGEGYTF.

This chain links TRBV5-1 with TRBJ2-2; tentative D call: TRBD1 (5 bases). Germline CDR1 reads SGHRS; CDR2 reads YFSETQ. The CDR3 totals 14 residues. Trimming took 6 bases from V and 4 from J, leaving 13 bases between them. The CDR3 nucleotides read TGCGCCAGCATGCGACAGACGAGCACCGGGGAGCTGTTTTTT. Translating it yields CASMRQTSTGELFF.

The rearrangement uses TRBV5-1 and TRBJ2-7; the match to TRBD1 covers 8 bases. The trim removed 0 bases at V and 1 base at J, leaving 9 bases unmatched. The CDR3 sequence is 17 residues long. Looked up from germline, CDR1 is SGHRS and CDR2 is YFSETQ. The CDR3, as DNA: TGCGCCAGCAGCTTGGCCACCTCCGGGACAGGTTCCTACGAGCAGTACTTC. It encodes CASSLATSGTGSYEQYF.

V and J are TRBV9 and TRBJ2-4; 9 bases map to TRBD2. Germline CDR1 SGDLS, CDR2 YYNGEE. J was trimmed by 0 bases and V by 4 bases; bases with no gene match: 11. The CDR3 loop spans 18 amino acids. The CDR3: CASSPRGLAGEAKNIQYF. CDR3 in DNA: TGTGCCAGCAGCCCTAGAGGCTTAGCGGGAGAAGCCAAAAACATTCAGTACTTC.